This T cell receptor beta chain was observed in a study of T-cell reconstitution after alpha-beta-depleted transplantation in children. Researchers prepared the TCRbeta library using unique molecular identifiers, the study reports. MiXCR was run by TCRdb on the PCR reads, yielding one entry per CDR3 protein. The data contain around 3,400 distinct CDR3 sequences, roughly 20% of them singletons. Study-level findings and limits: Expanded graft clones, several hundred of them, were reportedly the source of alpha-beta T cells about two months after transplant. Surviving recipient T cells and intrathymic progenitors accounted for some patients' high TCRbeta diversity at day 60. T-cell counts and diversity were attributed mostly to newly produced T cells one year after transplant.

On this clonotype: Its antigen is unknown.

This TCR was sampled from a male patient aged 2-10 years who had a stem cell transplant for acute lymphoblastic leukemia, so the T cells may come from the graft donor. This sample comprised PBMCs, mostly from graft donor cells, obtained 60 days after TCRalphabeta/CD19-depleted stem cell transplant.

CDR3 nucleotides: TGCGCCAGCAGCCAGGGGGCGAGCACAGATACGCAGTATTTT. Encoded protein: CASSQGASTDTQYF. The chain is built from TRBV4-3 and TRBJ2-3, with TRBD1 as a possible D gene (6 bases). The V gene's germline CDR1 is LGHNA and CDR2 YSLEER. Trimming took off 3 bases at V and 0 bases at J, with 7 bases between the two ends. This CDR3 is 14 amino acids long.